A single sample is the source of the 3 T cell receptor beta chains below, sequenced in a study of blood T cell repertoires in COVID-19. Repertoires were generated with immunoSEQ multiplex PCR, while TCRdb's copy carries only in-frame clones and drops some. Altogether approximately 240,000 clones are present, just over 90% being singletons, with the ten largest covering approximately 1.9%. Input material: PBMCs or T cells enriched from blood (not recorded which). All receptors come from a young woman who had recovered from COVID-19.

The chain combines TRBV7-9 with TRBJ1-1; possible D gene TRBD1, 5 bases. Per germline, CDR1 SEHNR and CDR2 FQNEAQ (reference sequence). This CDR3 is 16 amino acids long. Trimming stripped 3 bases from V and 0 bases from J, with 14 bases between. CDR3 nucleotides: TGTGCCAGCAGCTTGAGACAGATCGGAATGAACACTGAAGCTTTCTTT. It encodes CASSLRQIGMNTEAFF.

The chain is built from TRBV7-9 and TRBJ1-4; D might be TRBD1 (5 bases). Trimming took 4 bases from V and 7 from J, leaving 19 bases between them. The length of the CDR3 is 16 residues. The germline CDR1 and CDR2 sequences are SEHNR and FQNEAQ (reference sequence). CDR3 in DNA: TGTGCCAGCAGCTCAGGGACTCAAGAGGATGGTGAAAAACTGTTTTTT. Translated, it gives CASSSGTQEDGEKLFF.

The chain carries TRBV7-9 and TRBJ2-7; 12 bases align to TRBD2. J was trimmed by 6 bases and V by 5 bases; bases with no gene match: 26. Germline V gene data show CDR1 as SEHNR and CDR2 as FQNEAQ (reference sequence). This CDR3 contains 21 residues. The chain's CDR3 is CASSTGHIGLAGGPGGFEQYF. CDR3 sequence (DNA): TGTGCCAGCAGCACAGGACACATCGGCCTAGCGGGAGGGCCCGGGGGGTTCGAGCAGTACTTC. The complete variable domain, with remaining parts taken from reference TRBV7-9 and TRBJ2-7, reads DTGVSQNPRHKITKRGQNVTFRCDPISEHNRLYWYRQTLGQGPEFLTYFQNEAQLEKSRLLSDRFSAERPKGSFSTLEIQRTEQGDSAMYLCASSTGHIGLAGGPGGFEQYFGPGTRLTVT.